This T cell receptor (beta chain) was documented in a study of OX40 agonist ivuxolimab in advanced cancers. At cycle 4 day 1, cycle 7 day 1, and baseline, blood was sampled. Details on this clone: Antigen unknown.

Germline V CDR1 and CDR2: SGHNT, YYREEE (reference sequence). The CDR3 covers 14 residues. The ends were cut back, 0 bases at V and 9 bases at J, with 13 bases in the middle. Whole-study results and caveats: In CD8+ T cells, expanded clones were on average more numerous than in CD4+. Doses of 0.1 to 3.0 mg/kg were accompanied by clonal expansion of CD4+ and CD8+ blood T cells by week 6.

Libraries were prepared by immunoSEQ multiplex PCR; TCRdb keeps only in-frame clonotypes and omits some of them. The sample contains 95,000 to 150,000 clones, roughly 95% of which appear only once. The V and J genes are TRBV5-4 and TRBJ2-1; D is unclear. The receptor was isolated from an adult with an advanced solid tumor such as melanoma, head and neck, liver or kidney cancer. Here the sequenced sample was CD4+ or CD8+ T cells sorted from blood, taken in a trial of the OX40 agonist ivuxolimab. The CDR3 spells CASSLEPGQFEQFF. For the CDR3, the DNA is TGTGCCAGCAGCTTGGAGCCTGGGCAGTTTGAGCAGTTCTTC.